This TCR beta chain was identified in a study of monozygotic twins with inflammatory bowel disease. CDR3 length: 14 amino acids. The germline V gene encodes CDR1 SGHDT and CDR2 YYEEEE. Each CDR3 protein gets one entry in TCRdb, which reprocessed the 5' RACE reads and gives no DNA. This repertoire includes a few hundred thousand distinct CDR3 sequences. Blood, approximately 2.3 ml, was drawn per donor. The TCR was taken from a human donor with ulcerative colitis or Crohn's disease, or a healthy co-twin of an affected twin (not recorded which). The chain has TRBV5-6 and TRBJ1-5. Material for sequencing was blood. CDR3 sequence: CASSAPQKGQPQHF.